The present T cell receptor (beta chain) was sequenced within a study of blood T cell repertoires in COVID-19. Repertoires were generated with immunoSEQ multiplex PCR, while TCRdb's copy carries only in-frame clones and drops some. The table records roughly 70,000 clones, 70% to 90% of them present only once. The length of the CDR3 is 13 residues. J was trimmed by 3 bases and V by 5 bases; bases with no gene match: 3. Germline assignment: CDR1 SGHRS and CDR2 YFSETQ. The source of this sequence is a man between 65 and 79 years old with active or convalescent COVID-19. The sequencing input was peripheral blood. The chain couples TRBV5-1 to TRBJ1-1; 8 bases match TRBD1. CDR3 coding DNA: TGCGCCAGCAGTCAGGGGGCGGACACTGAAGCTTTCTTT. Its protein product is CASSQGADTEAFF.